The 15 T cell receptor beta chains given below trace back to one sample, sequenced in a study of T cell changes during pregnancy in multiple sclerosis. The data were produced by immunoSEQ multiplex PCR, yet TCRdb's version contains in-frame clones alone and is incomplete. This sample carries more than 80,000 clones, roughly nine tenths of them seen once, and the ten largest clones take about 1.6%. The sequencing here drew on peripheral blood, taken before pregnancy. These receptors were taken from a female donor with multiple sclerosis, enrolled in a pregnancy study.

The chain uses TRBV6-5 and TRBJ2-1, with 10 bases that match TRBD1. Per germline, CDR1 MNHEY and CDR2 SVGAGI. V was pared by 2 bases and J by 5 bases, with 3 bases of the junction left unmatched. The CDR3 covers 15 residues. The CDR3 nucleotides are TGTGCCAGCAGTTACGGACAGGGGGGGAACAATGAGCAGTTCTTC. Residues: CASSYGQGGNNEQFF.

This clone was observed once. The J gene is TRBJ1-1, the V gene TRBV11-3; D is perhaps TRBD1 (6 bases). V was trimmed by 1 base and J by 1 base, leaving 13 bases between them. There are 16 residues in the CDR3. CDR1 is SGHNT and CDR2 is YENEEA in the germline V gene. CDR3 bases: TGTGCCAGCAGCTTAGGCAGGGGTCTGGGGAACACTGAAGCTTTCTTT. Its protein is CASSLGRGLGNTEAFF.

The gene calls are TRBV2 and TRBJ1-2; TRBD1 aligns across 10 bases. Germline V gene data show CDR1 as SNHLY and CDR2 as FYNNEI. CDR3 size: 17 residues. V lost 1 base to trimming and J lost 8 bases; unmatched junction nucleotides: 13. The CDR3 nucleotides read TGTGCCAGCAGTGAAGTTACGGGTTGGGACAGGGGAAAAGGCTACACCTTC. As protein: CASSEVTGWDRGKGYTF.

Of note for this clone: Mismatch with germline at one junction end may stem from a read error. The DNA for the CDR3 is TGTGCTAGCAGCTTAGGGCGGGAGAGTTCCGGGGAGCTGTTTTTT. This sequence encodes CASSLGRESSGELFF. The rearrangement joins TRBV7-7 to TRBJ2-2, with 7 positions matching TRBD2. CDR1 is SSHAT and CDR2 is FNYEAQ in the germline V gene (reference sequence). The CDR3 runs 15 residues.

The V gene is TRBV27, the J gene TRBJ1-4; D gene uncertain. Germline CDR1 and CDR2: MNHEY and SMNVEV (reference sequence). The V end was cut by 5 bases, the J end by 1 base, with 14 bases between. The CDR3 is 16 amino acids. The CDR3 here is CASSPYRSGTNEKLFF. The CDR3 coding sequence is TGTGCCAGCAGTCCCTATCGCTCGGGAACTAATGAAAAACTGTTTTTT.

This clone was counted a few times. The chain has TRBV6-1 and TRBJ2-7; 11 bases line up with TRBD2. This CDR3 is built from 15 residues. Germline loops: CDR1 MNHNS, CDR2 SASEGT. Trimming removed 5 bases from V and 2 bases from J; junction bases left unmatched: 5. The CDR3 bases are TGTGCCAGCAGTTTTACTAGCGGGGGCACCTACGAGCAGTACTTC. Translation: CASSFTSGGTYEQYF.

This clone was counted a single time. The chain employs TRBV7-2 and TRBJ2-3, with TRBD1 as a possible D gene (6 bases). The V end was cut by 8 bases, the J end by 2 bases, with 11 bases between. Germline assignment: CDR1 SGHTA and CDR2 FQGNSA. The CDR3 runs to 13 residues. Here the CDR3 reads CASGQGNTDTQYF. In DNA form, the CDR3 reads TGTGCCAGCGGGCAGGGGAACACAGATACGCAGTATTTT.

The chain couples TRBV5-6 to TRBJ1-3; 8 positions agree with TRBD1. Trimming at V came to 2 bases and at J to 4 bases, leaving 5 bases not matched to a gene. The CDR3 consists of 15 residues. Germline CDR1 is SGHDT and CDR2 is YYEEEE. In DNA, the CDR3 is TGTGCCAGCAGCTTCCGGGACAGGAGGGGAAACACCATATATTTT. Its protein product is CASSFRDRRGNTIYF. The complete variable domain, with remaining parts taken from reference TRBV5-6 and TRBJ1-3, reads DAGVTQSPTHLIKTRGQQVTLRCSPKSGHDTVSWYQQALGQGPQFIFQYYEEEERQRGNFPDRFSGHQFPNYSSELNVNALLLGDSALYLCASSFRDRRGNTIYFGEGSWLTVV.

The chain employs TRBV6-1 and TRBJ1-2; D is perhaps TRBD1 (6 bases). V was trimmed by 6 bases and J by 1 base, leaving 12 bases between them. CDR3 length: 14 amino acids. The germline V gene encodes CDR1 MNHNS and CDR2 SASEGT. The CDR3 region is CASRETGLNYGYTF. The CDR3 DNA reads TGTGCCAGCAGAGAGACAGGCCTTAACTATGGCTACACCTTC.

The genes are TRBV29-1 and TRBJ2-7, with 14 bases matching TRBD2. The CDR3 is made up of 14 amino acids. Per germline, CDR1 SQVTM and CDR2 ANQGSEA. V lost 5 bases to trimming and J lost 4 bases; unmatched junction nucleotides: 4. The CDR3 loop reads CSVQGLAGVYEQYF. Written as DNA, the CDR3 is TGCAGCGTTCAGGGACTAGCGGGAGTGTACGAGCAGTACTTC.

The CDR3 sequence: CASSNPPGAAFF. In DNA, the CDR3 is TGTGCCAGCAGTAACCCCCCAGGGGCAGCTTTCTTT. The chain employs TRBV6-1 and TRBJ1-1; weak D call: TRBD1 (6 bases). The V gene lost 5 bases and the J gene lost 10 bases, with 14 bases spanning the gap. In germline, CDR1 is MNHNS, CDR2 SASEGT. This CDR3 is 12 amino acids long.

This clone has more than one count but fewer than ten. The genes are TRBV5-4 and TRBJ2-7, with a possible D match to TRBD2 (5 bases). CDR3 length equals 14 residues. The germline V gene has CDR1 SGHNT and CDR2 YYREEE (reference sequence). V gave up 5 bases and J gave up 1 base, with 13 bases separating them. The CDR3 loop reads CASSSRTGSYEQYF. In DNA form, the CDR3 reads TGTGCCAGCAGTTCCCGGACTGGGTCCTACGAGCAGTACTTC.

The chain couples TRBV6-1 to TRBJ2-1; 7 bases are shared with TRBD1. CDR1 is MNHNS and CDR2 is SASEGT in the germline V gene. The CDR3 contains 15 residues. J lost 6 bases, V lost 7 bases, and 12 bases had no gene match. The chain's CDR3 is CASKLTGTAVNEQFF. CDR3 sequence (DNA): TGTGCCAGCAAACTAACCGGGACAGCGGTCAATGAGCAGTTCTTC.

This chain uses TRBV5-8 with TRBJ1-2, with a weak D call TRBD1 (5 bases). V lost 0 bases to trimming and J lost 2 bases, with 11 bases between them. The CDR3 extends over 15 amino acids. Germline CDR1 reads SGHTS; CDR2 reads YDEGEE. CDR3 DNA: TGTGCCAGCAGCTTGGCTTCTACAGGAAACTATGGCTACACCTTC. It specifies CASSLASTGNYGYTF.

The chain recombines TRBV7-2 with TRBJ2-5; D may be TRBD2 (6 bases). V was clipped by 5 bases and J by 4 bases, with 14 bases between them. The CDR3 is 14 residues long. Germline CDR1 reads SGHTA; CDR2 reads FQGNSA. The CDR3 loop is CASSLGAAGETQYF. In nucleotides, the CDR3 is TGTGCCAGCAGCCTAGGGGCAGCGGGAGAGACCCAGTACTTC.